The rows below give T cell receptor beta chains drawn from one sample of a study of PD-L1 blockade in urothelial cancer. The data were produced by immunoSEQ multiplex PCR, yet TCRdb's version contains in-frame clones alone and is incomplete. Among roughly 130,000 clones, 84% were seen once, and the ten largest hold 2.5% to 4%. Sequenced here: PBMCs, sampled around atezolizumab (anti-PD-L1) treatment. These receptors originate from a man aged 50-60 years with urothelial cancer. Each CDR3 is given with its conserved first and last residue. Fields, in order: J gene, clone size, V gene, D gene, CDR3 DNA, CDR3 protein. D genes are given only for firm matches. Part of the rows lack a size; the others show once, few, many or a class for expanded clones.

J gene: TRBJ2-1; clone size: .; V gene: TRBV13; D gene: TRBD1; CDR3 DNA: TGTGCCAGCAGCTCGCTACCCGGGACAGGTAGGCTTGAGCAGTTCTTC; CDR3 protein: CASSSLPGTGRLEQFF
J gene: TRBJ1-3; clone size: .; V gene: TRBV28; D gene: .; CDR3 DNA: TGTGCCAGCAGTTTCCAGAGACACTCTGGAAACACCATATATTTT; CDR3 protein: CASSFQRHSGNTIYF
J gene: TRBJ2-1; clone size: .; V gene: TRBV13; D gene: TRBD2; CDR3 DNA: TGTGCCAGCAGCTTCTCTACTAGCGGGGTCTCCTACAATGAGCAGTTCTTC; CDR3 protein: CASSFSTSGVSYNEQFF
J gene: TRBJ1-1; clone size: .; V gene: TRBV9; D gene: TRBD1; CDR3 DNA: TGTGCCAGCAGCAGACGACAGGGAAACTCTGAAGCTTTCTTT; CDR3 protein: CASSRRQGNSEAFF
J gene: TRBJ1-5; clone size: once; V gene: TRBV28; D gene: TRBD1; CDR3 DNA: TGTGCCAGCAGTTTAGACGGTACAGGGGGGCTAGGGGCCCAGCATTTT; CDR3 protein: CASSLDGTGGLGAQHF
J gene: TRBJ2-3; clone size: .; V gene: TRBV2; D gene: TRBD2; CDR3 DNA: TGTGCCAGCAGTATAGCGGGAGGGCCGTCAGATACGCAGTATTTT; CDR3 protein: CASSIAGGPSDTQYF
J gene: TRBJ1-5; clone size: .; V gene: TRBV5-8; D gene: TRBD1; CDR3 DNA: TGTGCCAGCAGCCCCCAGGACAGGGAGCCTACGTCATTGGCCCAGCATTTT; CDR3 protein: CASSPQDREPTSLAQHF
J gene: TRBJ2-3; clone size: .; V gene: TRBV7-3; D gene: .; CDR3 DNA: TGTGCCAGCAGCTTAGCGCGACTCCGGGTGGGCACAGATACGCAGTATTTT; CDR3 protein: CASSLARLRVGTDTQYF
J gene: TRBJ1-3; clone size: .; V gene: TRBV9; D gene: .; CDR3 DNA: TGTGCCAGCAGCGTTACTCTAACTCGTGGCTCTGGAAACACCATATATTTT; CDR3 protein: CASSVTLTRGSGNTIYF
J gene: TRBJ2-7; clone size: .; V gene: TRBV15; D gene: TRBD2; CDR3 DNA: TGTGCCACCAGCAGAGGGGGGGGTCAGGGAGGCAACGAGCAGTACTTC; CDR3 protein: CATSRGGGQGGNEQYF
J gene: TRBJ2-1; clone size: few; V gene: TRBV7-9; D gene: .; CDR3 DNA: TGTGCCAGCAGCTTTGGGCAAACCTACAATGAGCAGTTCTTC; CDR3 protein: CASSFGQTYNEQFF
J gene: TRBJ2-6; clone size: .; V gene: TRBV7-9; D gene: .; CDR3 DNA: TGTGCCAGCAGCTTTCTGGGGGCCAACGTCCTGACTTTC; CDR3 protein: CASSFLGANVLTF
J gene: TRBJ2-5; clone size: .; V gene: TRBV6-1; D gene: TRBD1; CDR3 DNA: TGTGCCAGCAGACGCTCGACAGGGGCGGGAGAGACCCAGTACTTC; CDR3 protein: CASRRSTGAGETQYF
J gene: TRBJ2-1; clone size: .; V gene: TRBV10-3; D gene: .; CDR3 DNA: TGTGCCATCAGGGGAACAGGGACCCGAGGCCTGAACAATGAGCAGTTCTTC; CDR3 protein: CAIRGTGTRGLNNEQFF
J gene: TRBJ2-5; clone size: .; V gene: TRBV27; D gene: TRBD1; CDR3 DNA: TGTGCCAGCAGTTTGCCAGGGACAGCGAAAGAGACCCAGTACTTC; CDR3 protein: CASSLPGTAKETQYF
J gene: TRBJ2-5; clone size: .; V gene: TRBV6-5; D gene: .; CDR3 DNA: TGTGCCAGCAGTTACTCTGGACAGAGACAAGAGACCCAGTACTTC; CDR3 protein: CASSYSGQRQETQYF
J gene: TRBJ1-5; clone size: .; V gene: TRBV28; D gene: .; CDR3 DNA: TGTGCCAGCACCCAGCCAGGGGCGCTTAGTCAGCCCCAGCATTTT; CDR3 protein: CASTQPGALSQPQHF
J gene: TRBJ1-1; clone size: .; V gene: TRBV11-1; D gene: .; CDR3 DNA: TGTGCCAGCAGCTCTAACAGGCACACTGAAGCTTTCTTT; CDR3 protein: CASSSNRHTEAFF
J gene: TRBJ2-2; clone size: .; V gene: TRBV28; D gene: .; CDR3 DNA: TGTGCCAGCAGTTTGGTCGGGGATTACACCGGGGAGCTGTTTTTT; CDR3 protein: CASSLVGDYTGELFF
J gene: TRBJ2-1; clone size: .; V gene: TRBV5-4; D gene: TRBD2; CDR3 DNA: TGTGCCAGCAGCTACGTACTAGCGGGAGGCCGAAATGAGCAGTTCTTC; CDR3 protein: CASSYVLAGGRNEQFF
J gene: TRBJ2-3; clone size: once; V gene: TRBV6-4; D gene: TRBD2; CDR3 DNA: TGTGCCAGCAGTGGAGGGAGCGGGAGGGCCCAGTATTTT; CDR3 protein: CASSGGSGRAQYF
J gene: TRBJ1-5; clone size: .; V gene: TRBV29-1; D gene: .; CDR3 DNA: TGCAGCGTTATTAAGGGGGGGGGCAATCAGCCCCAGCATTTT; CDR3 protein: CSVIKGGGNQPQHF
J gene: TRBJ1-1; clone size: .; V gene: TRBV19; D gene: TRBD1; CDR3 DNA: TGTGCCAGTACAGGGGGACCCTCCATCTTGAACACTGAAGCTTTCTTT; CDR3 protein: CASTGGPSILNTEAFF
J gene: TRBJ1-2; clone size: .; V gene: TRBV19; D gene: .; CDR3 DNA: TGTGCCAGTAGTATGGTGGCAGGCGCGATCTATGGCTACACCTTC; CDR3 protein: CASSMVAGAIYGYTF
J gene: TRBJ1-2; clone size: .; V gene: TRBV6-1; D gene: TRBD1; CDR3 DNA: TGTGCCAGCAGTGAGACAGGGTGGACTGGCTACACCTTC; CDR3 protein: CASSETGWTGYTF
J gene: TRBJ1-2; clone size: .; V gene: TRBV10-3; D gene: .; CDR3 DNA: TGTGCCATCGGACTAGATGGGGGGGCCGCGGGCTACACCTTC; CDR3 protein: CAIGLDGGAAGYTF
J gene: TRBJ2-3; clone size: .; V gene: TRBV4-2; D gene: .; CDR3 DNA: TGTGCCAGCAGCCTCCAAGGGGGAGATACGCAGTATTTT; CDR3 protein: CASSLQGGDTQYF
J gene: TRBJ1-1; clone size: .; V gene: TRBV30; D gene: .; CDR3 DNA: TGTGCCTGGAGTGTACACGGGACTATGAACACTGAAGCTTTCTTT; CDR3 protein: CAWSVHGTMNTEAFF
J gene: TRBJ1-6; clone size: .; V gene: TRBV11-2; D gene: .; CDR3 DNA: TGTGCCAGCAGCTTGTCCAGGGGCAGTTCACCCCTCCACTTT; CDR3 protein: CASSLSRGSSPLHF
J gene: TRBJ2-1; clone size: .; V gene: TRBV27; D gene: TRBD2; CDR3 DNA: TGTGCCAGCAGTTTAATGGGCGGGAGTTACAATGAGCAGTTCTTC; CDR3 protein: CASSLMGGSYNEQFF
J gene: TRBJ2-1; clone size: .; V gene: TRBV18; D gene: TRBD2; CDR3 DNA: TGTGCCAGCTCACCGCGAAGGCTAGCGGAAAACTCCTACAATGAGCAGTTCTTC; CDR3 protein: CASSPRRLAENSYNEQFF
J gene: TRBJ2-7; clone size: .; V gene: TRBV4-1; D gene: .; CDR3 DNA: TGCGCCAGCAGCCAAGGGGACACCCCCTACGAGCAGTACTTC; CDR3 protein: CASSQGDTPYEQYF
J gene: TRBJ1-1; clone size: .; V gene: TRBV4-2; D gene: .; CDR3 DNA: TGTGCCAGCAGCCGCCGGCAGGATAGTACTGAAGCTTTCTTT; CDR3 protein: CASSRRQDSTEAFF
J gene: TRBJ1-3; clone size: few; V gene: TRBV5-1; D gene: .; CDR3 DNA: TGCGCCAGCAGCTCCTCCGGGGAAGGAAACACCATATATTTT; CDR3 protein: CASSSSGEGNTIYF
J gene: TRBJ1-1; clone size: few; V gene: TRBV18; D gene: .; CDR3 DNA: TGTGCCAGCTCACCCGTCAGTAGGCCGGGCACTGAAGCTTTCTTT; CDR3 protein: CASSPVSRPGTEAFF
J gene: TRBJ1-5; clone size: .; V gene: TRBV18; D gene: TRBD1; CDR3 DNA: TGTGCCAGCTCACTCAGTCCCGGGACAGGGTCGAAGCAGCCCCAGCATTTT; CDR3 protein: CASSLSPGTGSKQPQHF
J gene: TRBJ1-3; clone size: .; V gene: TRBV6-5; D gene: .; CDR3 DNA: TGTGCCAGCAGTCCAGGCACTCGCTCTGGAAACACCATATATTTT; CDR3 protein: CASSPGTRSGNTIYF
J gene: TRBJ1-3; clone size: .; V gene: TRBV28; D gene: TRBD1; CDR3 DNA: TGTGCCATCGCCCCGGTACCGGGACAGCTCTCTGGAAACACCATATATTTT; CDR3 protein: CAIAPVPGQLSGNTIYF
J gene: TRBJ2-7; clone size: .; V gene: TRBV2; D gene: TRBD1; CDR3 DNA: TGTGCCAGCAGTCCCCGGGACAGGGTCACCTCGGGGTTC; CDR3 protein: CASSPRDRVTSGF
J gene: TRBJ2-3; clone size: .; V gene: TRBV4-1; D gene: .; CDR3 DNA: TGCGCCAGCAGCCGAGGCGGGACGTCCGGGGATACGCAGTATTTT; CDR3 protein: CASSRGGTSGDTQYF
J gene: TRBJ2-2; clone size: .; V gene: TRBV28; D gene: .; CDR3 DNA: TGTGCCAGCAGGACTAGTTTGACCGGGGAGCTGTTTTTT; CDR3 protein: CASRTSLTGELFF
J gene: TRBJ1-1; clone size: .; V gene: TRBV10-3; D gene: .; CDR3 DNA: TGTGCCATCAGTGAGTCCCGGTACGGTGAAGCTTTCTTT; CDR3 protein: CAISESRYGEAFF
J gene: TRBJ1-5; clone size: .; V gene: TRBV28; D gene: TRBD1; CDR3 DNA: TGTGCCAGCAGTTCCGGGACAGGGGGATACAATCAGCCCCAGCATTTT; CDR3 protein: CASSSGTGGYNQPQHF
J gene: TRBJ2-5; clone size: .; V gene: TRBV19; D gene: TRBD2; CDR3 DNA: TGTGCCAGTAGTATAGCGGGAGGGAAAGAGACCCAGTACTTC; CDR3 protein: CASSIAGGKETQYF
J gene: TRBJ1-6; clone size: .; V gene: TRBV7-3; D gene: .; CDR3 DNA: TGTGCCAGCAGCTTATACAGGGATTCACCCCTCCACTTT; CDR3 protein: CASSLYRDSPLHF